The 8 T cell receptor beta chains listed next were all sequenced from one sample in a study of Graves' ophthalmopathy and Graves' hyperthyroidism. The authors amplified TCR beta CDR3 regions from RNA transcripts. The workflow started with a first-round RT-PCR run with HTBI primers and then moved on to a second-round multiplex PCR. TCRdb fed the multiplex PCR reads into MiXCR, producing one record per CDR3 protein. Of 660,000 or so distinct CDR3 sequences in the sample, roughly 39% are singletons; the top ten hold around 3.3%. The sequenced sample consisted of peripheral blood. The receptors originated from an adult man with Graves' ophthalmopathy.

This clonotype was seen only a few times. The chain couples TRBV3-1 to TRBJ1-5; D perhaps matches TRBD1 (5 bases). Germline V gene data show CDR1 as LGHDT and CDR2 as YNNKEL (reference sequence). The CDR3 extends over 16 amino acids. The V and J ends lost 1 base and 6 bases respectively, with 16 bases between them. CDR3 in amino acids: CASSQGVSGQCQPQHF. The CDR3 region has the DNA TGTGCCAGCAGCCAAGGGGTCTCGGGGCAATGTCAGCCCCAGCATTTT.

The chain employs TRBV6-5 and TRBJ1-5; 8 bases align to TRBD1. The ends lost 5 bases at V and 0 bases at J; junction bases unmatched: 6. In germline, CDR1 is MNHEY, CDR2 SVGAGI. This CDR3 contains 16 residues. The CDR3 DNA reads TGTGCCAGCAGTGTAGGACAGGGCTATAGCAATCAGCCCCAGCATTTT. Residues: CASSVGQGYSNQPQHF.

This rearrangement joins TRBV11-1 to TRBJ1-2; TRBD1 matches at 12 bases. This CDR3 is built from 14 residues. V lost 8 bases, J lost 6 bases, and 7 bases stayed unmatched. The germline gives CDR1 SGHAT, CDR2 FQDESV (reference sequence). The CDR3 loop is CASVRDRGRNGYTF. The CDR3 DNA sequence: TGTGCCAGCGTACGGGACAGGGGGCGTAATGGCTACACCTTC.

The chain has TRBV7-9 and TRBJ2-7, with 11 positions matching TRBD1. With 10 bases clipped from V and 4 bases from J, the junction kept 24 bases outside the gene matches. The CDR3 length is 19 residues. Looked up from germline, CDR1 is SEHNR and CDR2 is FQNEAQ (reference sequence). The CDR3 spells CANRPPPGQGEKWGYEQYF. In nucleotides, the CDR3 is TGTGCCAACCGCCCCCCTCCGGGACAGGGGGAGAAATGGGGTTACGAGCAGTACTTC.

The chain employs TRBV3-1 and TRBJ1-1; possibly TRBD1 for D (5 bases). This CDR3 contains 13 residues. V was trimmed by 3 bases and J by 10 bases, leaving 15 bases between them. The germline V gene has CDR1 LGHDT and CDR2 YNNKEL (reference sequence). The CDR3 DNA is TGTGCCAGCAGCCAGGAAGGGAGTCAGGGAGCTTTCTTT. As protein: CASSQEGSQGAFF.

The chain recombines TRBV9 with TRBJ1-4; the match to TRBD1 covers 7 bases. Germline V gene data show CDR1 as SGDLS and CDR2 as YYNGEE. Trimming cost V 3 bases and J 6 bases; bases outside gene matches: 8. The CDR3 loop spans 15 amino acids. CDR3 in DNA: TGTGCCAGCAGCGACAGACAGGGACGGGATGAAAAACTGTTTTTT. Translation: CASSDRQGRDEKLFF.

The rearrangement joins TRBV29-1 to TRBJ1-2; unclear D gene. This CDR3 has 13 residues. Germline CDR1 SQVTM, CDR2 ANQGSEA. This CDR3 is CSRLGKMNYGYTF. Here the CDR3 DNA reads TGCAGTCGGCTGGGGAAGATGAACTATGGCTACACCTTC.

Here the CDR3 reads CASSWGTGSSPLHF. The CDR3 DNA follows: TGTGCCAGCAGTTGGGGGACAGGGAGCTCACCCCTCCACTTT. The J gene is TRBJ1-6, the V gene TRBV27; TRBD1 aligns across 9 bases. Trimming took 4 bases from V and 10 from J; bases not matched to a gene: 5. The CDR3 is made up of 14 amino acids. Germline values: CDR1 MNHEY, CDR2 SMNVEV (reference sequence).